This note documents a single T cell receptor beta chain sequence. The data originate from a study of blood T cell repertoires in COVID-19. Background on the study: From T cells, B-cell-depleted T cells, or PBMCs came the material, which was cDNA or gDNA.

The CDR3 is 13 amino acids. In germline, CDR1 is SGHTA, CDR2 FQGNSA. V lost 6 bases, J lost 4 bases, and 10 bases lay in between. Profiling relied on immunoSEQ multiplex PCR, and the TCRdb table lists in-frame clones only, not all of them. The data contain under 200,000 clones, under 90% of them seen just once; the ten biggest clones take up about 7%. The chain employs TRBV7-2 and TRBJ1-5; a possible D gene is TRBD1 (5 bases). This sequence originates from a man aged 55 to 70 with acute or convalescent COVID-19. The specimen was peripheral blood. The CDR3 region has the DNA TGTGCCAGCAGTTTCGGGGGTAATCAGCCCCAGCATTTT. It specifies CASSFGGNQPQHF.